A selection of T cell receptor beta chains follows, all from one sample in a study of cytomegalovirus exposure and HLA in healthy donors. Profiled with immunoSEQ multiplex PCR; TCRdb holds only in-frame clones, not every one. The data hold 150,000 to 200,000 clones, with 72% observed a single time. Sequenced: PBMCs. The receptors shown here come from a human donor in good health. Each CDR3 is given with its conserved first and last residue. A D gene is named only where the DNA matches it firmly. For some rows the clone size is stated as once, few or many, or as a class when expanded; others skip it.

TRBV5-1	TRBJ2-1	-	-	CASSLDGGANYNEQFF	TGCGCCAGCAGCTTGGACGGCGGGGCGAACTACAATGAGCAGTTCTTC
TRBV5-6	TRBJ2-7	-	TRBD2	CASSLGTSGFREQYF	TGTGCCAGCAGCTTGGGGACTAGCGGTTTCCGAGAGCAGTACTTC
TRBV2	TRBJ1-1	-	-	CASSSVGATEAFF	TGTGCCAGCAGTTCCGTGGGGGCCACTGAAGCTTTCTTT
TRBV7-6	TRBJ1-1	-	-	CASTREPPNTEAFF	TGTGCCAGCACCCGAGAGCCCCCGAACACTGAAGCTTTCTTT
TRBV9	TRBJ2-7	-	TRBD1	CASSVADAGTASYEQYF	TGTGCCAGCAGCGTAGCAGACGCCGGGACAGCCTCCTACGAGCAGTACTTC
TRBV5-1	TRBJ2-7	-	-	CASSFQGSSYEQYF	TGCGCCAGCAGCTTCCAGGGAAGCTCCTACGAGCAGTACTTC
TRBV7-8	TRBJ1-5	-	-	CASSFWFSDQPQHF	TGTGCCAGCAGCTTCTGGTTTAGTGATCAGCCCCAGCATTTT
TRBV15	TRBJ1-5	-	-	CATSRDQVSRGVNQPQHF	TGTGCCACCAGCAGAGATCAAGTGAGCAGGGGAGTAAATCAGCCCCAGCATTTT
TRBV29-1	TRBJ2-7	-	TRBD1	CSVLSDRGTYEQYF	TGCAGCGTCCTATCTGACAGGGGGACCTACGAGCAGTACTTC
TRBV7-2	TRBJ1-6	-	-	CASVPGGGNSPLHF	TGTGCCAGCGTACCCGGGGGTGGGAATTCACCCCTCCACTTT
TRBV6-5	TRBJ2-7	-	-	CASSYRYEQYF	TGTGCCAGCAGTTACCGCTACGAGCAGTACTTC
TRBV5-4	TRBJ1-1	-	-	CASRRGNTEAFF	TGTGCCAGCCGAAGGGGGAACACTGAAGCTTTCTTT
TRBV30	TRBJ1-2	-	-	CAWTGVALGYGYTF	TGTGCCTGGACAGGGGTCGCCCTAGGGTATGGCTACACCTTC
TRBV5-1	TRBJ2-5	-	TRBD1	CASSSGTGQETQYF	TGCGCCAGCAGCTCTGGGACAGGACAAGAGACCCAGTACTTC
TRBV9	TRBJ1-2	-	-	CASSPGTTYGYTF	TGTGCCAGCAGCCCCGGGACAACTTATGGCTACACCTTC
TRBV5-1	TRBJ2-5	-	TRBD2	CASSLAGVKAETQYF	TGCGCCAGCAGCTTAGCGGGGGTCAAGGCTGAGACCCAGTACTTC
TRBV12-5	TRBJ2-1	-	TRBD2	CASGSGTSGSYEQFF	TGTGCTAGTGGTTCCGGGACTAGCGGGTCCTATGAGCAGTTCTTC
TRBV5-4	TRBJ1-2	-	-	CASSLEMGGGSYGYTF	TGTGCCAGCAGCTTGGAAATGGGTGGAGGGTCCTATGGCTACACCTTC
TRBV27	TRBJ1-1	few	TRBD1	CASSFRLRDRDLNTEAFF	TGTGCCAGCAGTTTCCGACTCCGGGACAGGGACCTGAACACTGAAGCTTTCTTT
TRBV11-1	TRBJ2-3	-	-	CASTAETAVSTDTQYF	TGTGCCAGCACCGCTGAGACCGCGGTATCCACAGATACGCAGTATTTT
TRBV11-3	TRBJ1-1	-	-	CASSLAFGTEAFF	TGTGCCAGCAGCTTAGCTTTTGGCACCGAAGCTTTCTTT
TRBV15	TRBJ1-2	-	TRBD1	CATSIRTGQGYTF	TGTGCCACCAGCATAAGGACAGGGCAAGGCTACACCTTC
TRBV5-1	TRBJ2-3	-	TRBD2	CASSSSAGGADTQYF	TGCGCCAGCAGCTCATCAGCGGGGGGGGCAGATACGCAGTATTTT
TRBV9	TRBJ2-1	-	TRBD2	CASSPTGGSASHEQFF	TGTGCCAGCAGCCCCACCGGGGGGTCCGCGTCCCATGAGCAGTTCTTC